The 25 T cell receptor beta chains in this list originate from one sample, sequenced in a study of shared clonotypes between healthy human individuals (dated by TCRdb to about 2020). For the CD8 naive samples, CD45RO-negative cells were positively selected for CCR7, yielding a CD45RA+CCR7+ population from which TemRA cells were excluded. The method behind the library was the immunoSEQ multiplex PCR assay. In TCRdb, the immuneACCESS table is reduced to in-frame sequences with V and J assigned. These tables do not hold every clone; where another copy was compared, an unresolved V gene accounts for under half, and the others remain unexplained. The sample includes 1.5 million to 2.5 million clones, with approximately 94% observed a single time. The top ten clones comprise roughly 1.2% of the sample. The material sequenced was naive CD8+ T cells sorted from blood. In the paper's terms, the cell subset or site label means: CD45RA+CCR7+. Source of these receptors: a man aged 18 to 29 in good health.

The chain employs TRBV6-5 and TRBJ1-1, with a possible D match to TRBD1 (5 bases). Looked up from germline, CDR1 is MNHEY and CDR2 is SVGAGI. Trimming took off 6 bases at V and 8 bases at J, with 10 bases between the two ends. The CDR3 has 11 residues. The DNA for the CDR3 is TGTGCCAGCAGGACCTCAGGGGAAGCTTTCTTT. This codes for CASRTSGEAFF.

As to this clone: A much larger clone differs by one base, so this may be a read error. The same CDR3 is also encoded by other DNA sequences in this sample. This chain uses TRBV11-3 with TRBJ2-7; D uncertain. V was cut by 1 base and J by 0 bases, with 4 bases left in between. Germline CDR1 SGHNT, CDR2 YENEEA. This CDR3 contains 13 residues. The CDR3, as DNA: TGTGCCAGCAGCTTAGCCCCCTCCTACGAGCAGTACTTC. Its protein is CASSLAPSYEQYF.

For this clone: The identical CDR3 is also encoded by other nucleotide sequences in the sample. The V and J genes are TRBV29-1 and TRBJ1-2, with a tentative D call TRBD1 (5 bases). Germline CDR1 SQVTM, CDR2 ANQGSEA. The CDR3 length is 10 residues. Trimming stripped 6 bases from V and 5 bases from J, with 7 bases between. In nucleotides, the CDR3 is TGCAGCGTAGAGGGGTATGGCTACACCTTC. This gives the protein CSVEGYGYTF.

With respect to this clone: The same CDR3 is also encoded by other DNA sequences in this sample. CDR3 protein: CASSQAASSYNEQFF. CDR3 DNA: TGCGCCAGCAGCCAAGCGGCAAGCTCCTACAATGAGCAGTTCTTC. The chain is built from TRBV4-1 and TRBJ2-1; D not resolved. Germline V lookup: CDR1 MGHRA, CDR2 YSYEKL. CDR3 length: 15 residues. The germline V and J ends were trimmed by 1 base and 0 bases, with 7 bases remaining between them.

The CDR3 DNA reads as TGTGCCAGCAGCTTAAGCGGACAGCTTTACGAGCAGTACTTC. Amino acid sequence: CASSLSGQLYEQYF. The gene calls are TRBV7-9 and TRBJ2-7; the D gene is possibly TRBD1 (6 bases). CDR1 and CDR2 (germline): SEHNR, FQNEAQ (reference sequence). This CDR3 region has 14 residues. V lost 2 bases to trimming and J lost 4 bases, with 12 bases between them. Combining the CDR3 with reference TRBV7-9 and TRBJ2-7 gives the whole variable domain DTGVSQNPRHKITKRGQNVTFRCDPISEHNRLYWYRQTLGQGPEFLTYFQNEAQLEKSRLLSDRFSAERPKGSFSTLEIQRTEQGDSAMYLCASSLSGQLYEQYFGPGTRLTVT.

In this sample, this clone turned up a few times. The chain is built from TRBV7-9 and TRBJ1-1; 10 bases map to TRBD1. Looked up from germline, CDR1 is SEHNR and CDR2 is FQNEAQ (reference sequence). CDR3 size: 15 residues. Trimming cost V 8 bases and J 0 bases; bases outside gene matches: 6. CDR3: CASHRGQGMNTEAFF. As DNA, the CDR3 is TGTGCCAGCCATAGGGGACAGGGGATGAACACTGAAGCTTTCTTT.

This sequence joins TRBV7-9 and TRBJ2-7; 8 bases line up with TRBD2. Germline V CDR1 and CDR2: SEHNR, FQNEAQ (reference sequence). CDR3 length: 15 residues. V shed 5 bases, J shed 5 bases, and the junction held 11 bases outside the gene matches. The CDR3 DNA reads as TGTGCCAGCAGCCCGGGACTAGGTGGGGCGGACGAGCAGTACTTC. Residues: CASSPGLGGADEQYF.

The chain uses TRBV5-4 and TRBJ2-7, with a possible D match to TRBD1 (7 bases). The germline V gene has CDR1 SGHNT and CDR2 YYREEE (reference sequence). The V end lost 4 bases, the J end lost 5 bases, and 19 bases lay between the germline ends. This CDR3 has 15 residues. The CDR3: CASSPPGGSAHEQYF. CDR3 in DNA: TGTGCCAGCAGCCCCCCAGGGGGGAGTGCGCACGAGCAGTACTTC.

The J gene is TRBJ2-5, the V gene TRBV11-2, with 8 bases matching TRBD2. With V trimmed by 5 bases and J by 2 bases, 7 bases remained unmatched. Per germline, CDR1 SGHAT and CDR2 FQNNGV. The CDR3 is 15 amino acids. CDR3 nucleotides: TGTGCCAGCAGCCTCGGCGGGGGGCCACAAGAGACCCAGTACTTC. It codes for CASSLGGGPQETQYF. Complete variable domain (other parts from reference TRBV11-2 and TRBJ2-5): EAGVAQSPRYKIIEKRQSVAFWCNPISGHATLYWYQQILGQGPKLLIQFQNNGVVDDSQLPKDRFSAERLKGVDSTLKIQPAKLEDSAVYLCASSLGGGPQETQYFGPGTRLLVL.

The chain has TRBV27 and TRBJ1-1; a possible D gene is TRBD1 (5 bases). Germline V lookup: CDR1 MNHEY, CDR2 SMNVEV (reference sequence). This CDR3 region has 15 residues. The germline V and J ends were trimmed by 5 bases and 6 bases, with 19 bases remaining between them. This CDR3 reads CASSPSGGSPAEAFF. CDR3 DNA: TGTGCCAGCAGTCCGAGCGGGGGGAGCCCGGCTGAAGCTTTCTTT.

The rearrangement uses TRBV7-9 and TRBJ2-7; 8 bases agree with TRBD2. V dropped 1 base and J dropped 3; count of bases not matched to a gene: 8. This CDR3 has 16 residues. Germline values: CDR1 SEHNR, CDR2 FQNEAQ (reference sequence). The CDR3 loop reads CASSLGGTSGLYEQYF. CDR3 bases: TGTGCCAGCAGCTTAGGGGGTACTAGCGGCCTCTACGAGCAGTACTTC.

The V and J genes are TRBV6-5 and TRBJ1-5; D is possibly TRBD1 (5 bases). Trimming took off 6 bases at V and 0 bases at J, with 9 bases between the two ends. Germline assignment: CDR1 MNHEY and CDR2 SVGAGI. This CDR3 has 14 residues. CDR3 in amino acids: CASRKGYSNQPQHF. The CDR3 nucleotides read TGTGCCAGCAGGAAGGGGTATAGCAATCAGCCCCAGCATTTT.

This clone was counted between two and nine times. This chain uses TRBV27 with TRBJ1-6, with TRBD1 matching over 10 bases. CDR1 and CDR2 (germline): MNHEY, SMNVEV (reference sequence). The CDR3 runs to 12 residues. V shed 9 bases and J 14 bases; nucleotides not matched to a gene: 7. CDR3 bases: TGTGCCAGTGGGACAGGGGCCCTCACCCTCCACTTT. Translated, it gives CASGTGALTLHF.

Turning to this clone: The same CDR3 arises from other DNA sequences in this sample as well. The chain is built from TRBV7-9 and TRBJ2-7, with D perhaps matching TRBD1 (6 bases). Germline V gene lookup returns CDR1 SEHNR and CDR2 FQNEAQ (reference sequence). V was trimmed by 1 base and J by 3 bases, leaving 13 bases between them. The CDR3 runs 15 residues. CDR3: CASSLEGGGYYEQYF. CDR3 sequence (DNA): TGTGCCAGCAGCTTAGAAGGTGGGGGCTACTACGAGCAGTACTTC. The full variable domain, rest sourced from reference TRBV7-9 and TRBJ2-7, is DTGVSQNPRHKITKRGQNVTFRCDPISEHNRLYWYRQTLGQGPEFLTYFQNEAQLEKSRLLSDRFSAERPKGSFSTLEIQRTEQGDSAMYLCASSLEGGGYYEQYFGPGTRLTVT.

The gene calls are TRBV6-5 and TRBJ2-2; perhaps TRBD1 as D (6 bases). The CDR3 covers 14 residues. Trimming removed 7 bases from V and 1 base from J, with 10 bases in between. Germline values: CDR1 MNHEY, CDR2 SVGAGI. The CDR3 sequence is CASTPTGNTGELFF. DNA for the CDR3: TGTGCCAGCACCCCGACAGGGAACACCGGGGAGCTGTTTTTT.

The V gene is TRBV7-9, the J gene TRBJ2-1, with 8 positions matching TRBD2. The J segment lost 0 bases and the V segment lost 4 bases, leaving 11 bases of the junction unmatched. This CDR3 spans 18 amino acids. Germline lookup yields CDR1 SEHNR and CDR2 FQNEAQ (reference sequence). The CDR3 here is CASSSGTSGLYSYNEQFF. The CDR3 coding sequence is TGTGCCAGCAGCTCCGGCACTAGCGGACTCTACTCCTACAATGAGCAGTTCTTC.

The CDR3 DNA reads TGTGCCAGCAGCTTAGGTGTAAGCGGGAGCTCCTACAATGAGCAGTTCTTC. Amino acid sequence: CASSLGVSGSSYNEQFF. The chain joins TRBV7-2 to TRBJ2-1; TRBD2 aligns across 8 bases. V lost 1 base to trimming and J lost 0 bases; unmatched junction nucleotides: 5. The CDR3 spans 17 residues. Germline CDR1 is SGHTA and CDR2 is FQGNSA.

This sequence joins TRBV5-6 and TRBJ2-1; D may be TRBD2 (5 bases). There are 12 residues in the CDR3. Germline-derived CDR1 and CDR2 are SGHDT and YYEEEE. V gave up 5 bases and J gave up 7 bases, with 10 bases separating them. This CDR3 is CASSIWENEQFF. DNA for the CDR3: TGTGCCAGCAGTATCTGGGAGAATGAGCAGTTCTTC.

The genes are TRBV6-5 and TRBJ2-2, with TRBD1 identical over 10 bases. There are 15 residues in the CDR3. Trimming cost V 10 bases and J 2 bases; bases outside gene matches: 7. The germline V gene encodes CDR1 MNHEY and CDR2 SVGAGI. For the CDR3, the DNA is TGTGCCACCACCGGGACAGGGGTCAACACCGGGGAGCTGTTTTTT. It yields the protein CATTGTGVNTGELFF.

This chain joins TRBV4-2 and TRBJ2-3, with D uncertain. The V end was cut by 0 bases, the J end by 0 bases, with 13 bases between. Germline V gene lookup returns CDR1 LGHNA and CDR2 YNFKEQ. The CDR3 length is 17 residues. For the CDR3, the DNA is TGTGCCAGCAGCCAAGATTTCGAATTGACTAGCACAGATACGCAGTATTTT. It yields the protein CASSQDFELTSTDTQYF.

This clone was recorded only once. The rearrangement joins TRBV10-3 to TRBJ1-1; D unclear. Germline V gene sequence: CDR1 ENHRY, CDR2 SYGVKD. V was cut by 2 bases and J by 7 bases, with 11 bases left in between. The length of the CDR3 is 13 residues. The CDR3 spells CAISENPQFEAFF. DNA of the CDR3: TGTGCCATCAGTGAGAACCCGCAGTTTGAAGCTTTCTTT.

The chain carries TRBV7-2 and TRBJ1-2; 7 nucleotides line up with TRBD1. The CDR3 length is 17 residues. Trimming at V came to 1 base and at J to 3 bases, leaving 11 bases not matched to a gene. The germline V gene encodes CDR1 SGHTA and CDR2 FQGNSA. The DNA of the CDR3 is TGTGCCAGCAGCTTAGATAACCTACAGGGGAAGGACTATGGCTACACCTTC. Translating it yields CASSLDNLQGKDYGYTF.

The rearrangement joins TRBV7-6 to TRBJ2-3; 11 nucleotides agree with TRBD2. Germline loops: CDR1 SGHVS, CDR2 FNYEAQ. This CDR3 comprises 14 residues. V was clipped by 7 bases and J by 3 bases; unmatched bases: 3. The CDR3 DNA sequence: TGTGCCAGCAAATTAGCGGGGGGGACAGATACGCAGTATTTT. Translated: CASKLAGGTDTQYF.

The chain has TRBV5-5 and TRBJ1-1; unclear D gene. Trimming took off 0 bases at V and 6 bases at J, with 9 bases between the two ends. CDR1 SGHKS and CDR2 YYEKEE come from the germline V gene (reference sequence). The CDR3 totals 13 residues. The CDR3 bases are TGTGCCAGCAGCTTGGGCCCAGGCGCTGAAGCTTTCTTT. It encodes CASSLGPGAEAFF. The variable domain in full, completed from reference TRBV5-5 and TRBJ1-1, reads DAGVTQSPTHLIKTRGQQVTLRCSPISGHKSVSWYQQVLGQGPQFIFQYYEKEERGRGNFPDRFSARQFPNYSSELNVNALLLGDSALYLCASSLGPGAEAFFGQGTRLTVV.

This clone was recorded only once. The V call is TRBV5-5, the J call TRBJ2-7; 9 bases are a match to TRBD2. Losses at the gene ends were 3 bases for V and 3 bases for J; bases not matched to a gene: 16. The CDR3 is made up of 18 amino acids. Germline CDR1 SGHKS, CDR2 YYEKEE (reference sequence). The CDR3 DNA sequence: TGTGCCAGCAGCTGGGAACCACCAGGGGGACTAGCTATCTACGAGCAGTACTTC. Protein: CASSWEPPGGLAIYEQYF.